The 10 T cell receptor beta chains below all came from one sample that was sequenced in a study of T cell changes during pregnancy in multiple sclerosis. The method was immunoSEQ multiplex PCR; TCRdb's version includes in-frame clones alone and lacks a portion of them. Among approximately 85,000 clones listed, about 94% were seen once. The sample here was peripheral blood, taken in the third trimester of pregnancy. The receptors originated from a female donor with multiple sclerosis, enrolled in a pregnancy study.

The genes are TRBV11-1 and TRBJ1-1, with D tentatively TRBD1 (5 bases). Germline V CDR1 and CDR2: SGHAT, FQDESV (reference sequence). This CDR3 is 13 amino acids long. Trimming removed 5 bases at V and 2 bases at J, with 9 bases between. In nucleotides, the CDR3 is TGTGCCAGCAGCAAAACAGGTAACACTGAAGCTTTCTTT. It translates to CASSKTGNTEAFF.

V and J are TRBV20-1 and TRBJ2-7, with D perhaps matching TRBD1 (6 bases). Germline V lookup: CDR1 DFQATT, CDR2 SNEGSKA (reference sequence). The V end lost 6 bases, the J end lost 5 bases, and 11 bases lay between the germline ends. The CDR3 runs to 11 residues. The CDR3 spells CSALSGDEQYF. CDR3 DNA sequence: TGCAGTGCATTATCAGGGGACGAGCAGTACTTC.

This chain uses TRBV13 with TRBJ2-4; D possibly corresponds to TRBD1 (5 bases). The CDR3 is 13 amino acids. V was clipped by 5 bases and J by 8 bases, with 13 bases between them. Germline CDR1 is PRHDT and CDR2 is FYEKMQ (reference sequence). The CDR3 is CASSQGLVDIQYF. The CDR3, as DNA: TGTGCCAGCAGCCAGGGCTTGGTGGACATTCAGTACTTC.

V is TRBV9 and J is TRBJ2-3, with 8 positions matching TRBD1. The CDR3 sequence is 15 residues long. V trimming: 1 base; J trimming: 2 bases; junction bases outside the gene matches: 3. Germline CDR1 and CDR2: SGDLS and YYNGEE. The CDR3 region has the DNA TGTGCCAGCAGCGTACAGGGGGCGAACACAGATACGCAGTATTTT. This translates into CASSVQGANTDTQYF.

The genes are TRBV19 and TRBJ1-3; no firm D call. V dropped 3 bases and J dropped 0 bases, with 9 bases sitting between them. CDR3 length: 15 residues. Germline V CDR1 and CDR2: LNHDA, SQIVND (reference sequence). The CDR3 is CASSIGVLSGNTIYF. In nucleotides, the CDR3 is TGTGCCAGTAGTATCGGGGTACTCTCTGGAAACACCATATATTTT.

The CDR3 region is CASSLYPAREDTEAFF. CDR3 sequence (DNA): TGTGCCAGCAGCTTATATCCCGCCAGGGAAGACACTGAAGCTTTCTTT. V and J are TRBV7-8 and TRBJ1-1; maybe TRBD1 (5 bases). CDR1 is SGHVS and CDR2 is FQNEAQ in the germline V gene. V was pared by 2 bases and J by 3 bases, with 16 bases between. The CDR3 length is 16 residues.

This chain links TRBV29-1 with TRBJ1-2; D perhaps matches TRBD1 (6 bases). CDR3 length equals 14 residues. V was shortened by 3 bases and J by 4 bases, with 15 bases between the two germline ends. The germline gives CDR1 SQVTM, CDR2 ANQGSEA. CDR3 sequence (DNA): TGCAGCGTTGATCGGGCAGGGGAGACCTATGGCTACACCTTC. This encodes CSVDRAGETYGYTF.

This clone was observed a single time. CDR3 DNA sequence: TGTGCCAGCAGCGTACTTGATTCACCCCTCCACTTT. Protein product: CASSVLDSPLHF. V is TRBV9 and J is TRBJ1-6; D gene unclear. Germline V gives CDR1 SGDLS, CDR2 YYNGEE. Trimming left V 1 base short and J 8 bases short, with 4 bases between. This CDR3 region has 12 residues.

The genes are TRBV2 and TRBJ2-7; 9 bases align to TRBD1. This CDR3 has 14 amino acids. In germline, CDR1 is SNHLY, CDR2 FYNNEI. Trimming took 8 bases from V and 4 from J; bases not matched to a gene: 9. CDR3 DNA sequence: TGTGCCAGCCCTCCCCAGGACAGGGGTTACGAGCAGTACTTC. It yields the protein CASPPQDRGYEQYF.

J is TRBJ2-5 and V is TRBV27, with 7 positions matching TRBD2. CDR3 length: 14 residues. Germline CDR1 is MNHEY and CDR2 is SMNVEV (reference sequence). The trim removed 6 bases at V and 3 bases at J, leaving 7 bases unmatched. CDR3 bases: TGTGCCAGCAGATTACGGGGGGTAAAAGAGACCCAGTACTTC. Translated, it gives CASRLRGVKETQYF.